A single sample is the source of the 28 T cell receptor beta chains below, sequenced in a study of T cell responses to AZD1222 COVID-19 vaccine (dated by TCRdb to the early 2020s). Libraries were constructed by the immunoSEQ multiplex PCR assay. TCRdb re-hosts the immuneACCESS table, in-frame sequences only. Its copies lack some clones; in the studies checked, an unresolved V gene accounts for under half of them, and the cause for the rest is not known. This sample gives 68,000 or so clones in total; about three quarters of them show up just once. The ten largest clones add up to 9.5% to 13% of the sample. The time point label of this sample denotes: baseline before first vaccination. This specimen consisted of peripheral blood, obtained on day 0 of AZD1222 vaccination. These receptors all stem from an adult in good health.

This chain joins TRBV6-5 and TRBJ1-4; no reliable D call. The CDR3 runs 12 residues. Germline V gene sequence: CDR1 MNHEY, CDR2 SVGAGI. Trimming removed 7 bases at V and 3 bases at J, with 6 bases between. The CDR3 DNA reads as TGTGCCAGCATAGCCTCTAATGAAAAACTGTTTTTT. Protein: CASIASNEKLFF.

The V and J genes are TRBV7-9 and TRBJ2-1, with D maybe TRBD2 (5 bases). The CDR3 length is 16 residues. The V end was cut by 4 bases, the J end by 7 bases, with 20 bases between. Germline assignment: CDR1 SEHNR and CDR2 FQNEAQ (reference sequence). The CDR3 loop is CASSSRSAGLVNEQFF. The CDR3 DNA reads TGTGCCAGCAGCTCCCGATCAGCCGGACTCGTTAATGAGCAGTTCTTC.

The rearrangement joins TRBV7-6 to TRBJ1-2; weak D call: TRBD1 (5 bases). Trimming shortened V by 1 base and J by 1 base, and 10 bases separated the two germline ends. CDR3 length equals 15 residues. CDR1 and CDR2 (germline): SGHVS, FNYEAQ. DNA for the CDR3: TGTGCCAGCAGCTTAGGAGGGGCCGGTAACTATGGCTACACCTTC. This translates into CASSLGGAGNYGYTF.

As DNA, the CDR3 is TGTGCCAGCAGGACTAGCGGGGCAACAGATACGCAGTATTTT. Translated, it gives CASRTSGATDTQYF. The gene calls are TRBV3-1 (or the pseudogene TRBV3-2) and TRBJ2-3; 11 positions agree with TRBD2. V dropped 6 bases and J dropped 3; count of bases not matched to a gene: 2. The V gene's germline CDR1 is LGHDT and CDR2 YNNKEL (reference sequence). This CDR3 is 14 amino acids long.

This rearrangement joins TRBV6-1 to TRBJ1-1; D uncertain. V gave up 3 bases and J gave up 9 bases, with 5 bases separating them. The CDR3 has 10 residues. Germline V gene data show CDR1 as MNHNS and CDR2 as SASEGT. CDR3 in amino acids: CASSDTQAFF. The CDR3 DNA is TGTGCCAGCAGTGATACCCAAGCTTTCTTT.

V and J are TRBV28 and TRBJ1-6; D unresolved. The CDR3 extends over 16 amino acids. V was shortened by 5 bases and J by 5 bases, with 16 bases between the two germline ends. Germline CDR1 is MDHEN and CDR2 is SYDVKM. The CDR3 region has the DNA TGTGCCAGCAGTCTAGGAGTATACGGAAATAATTCACCCCTCCACTTT. This codes for CASSLGVYGNNSPLHF.

A single count supports this clone. This rearrangement joins TRBV7-8 to TRBJ1-5, with D perhaps matching TRBD1 (6 bases). CDR1 is SGHVS and CDR2 is FQNEAQ in the germline V gene. Trimming took 11 bases from V and 4 from J, leaving 15 bases between them. The length of the CDR3 is 13 residues. CDR3 sequence (DNA): TGTGCCGGTGGGGGGGCATTGAATCAGCCCCAGCATTTT. This gives the protein CAGGGALNQPQHF.

This sequence joins TRBV11-1 and TRBJ2-3; possibly TRBD2 for D (5 bases). The CDR3 covers 14 residues. V was clipped by 5 bases and J by 6 bases, with 15 bases between them. The germline V gene encodes CDR1 SGHAT and CDR2 FQDESV (reference sequence). CDR3 region: CASSQRGLVDTQYF. CDR3 nucleotides: TGTGCCAGCAGCCAGCGTGGACTTGTCGATACGCAGTATTTT. Filled out from reference TRBV11-1 and TRBJ2-3, the complete variable domain reads EAEVAQSPRYKITEKSQAVAFWCDPISGHATLYWYRQILGQGPELLVQFQDESVVDDSQLPKDRFSAERLKGVDSTLKIQPAELGDSAMYLCASSQRGLVDTQYFGPGTRLTVL.

This chain joins TRBV14 and TRBJ2-2, with no clear D. The CDR3 runs 17 residues. Trimming left V 0 bases short and J 4 bases short, with 15 bases between. The germline V gene has CDR1 SGHDN and CDR2 FVKESK. CDR3 nucleotide sequence: TGTGCCAGCAGCCAAGATGGGCTAGATTCCGGCACCGGGGAGCTGTTTTTT. This sequence encodes CASSQDGLDSGTGELFF.

The CDR3 nucleotides read TGTGCCAGCAGTAGGGACAACGCGAACACTGAAGCTTTCTTT. Translating gives CASSRDNANTEAFF. V usage is TRBV7-3 and J usage is TRBJ1-1; a possible D gene is TRBD1 (6 bases). This CDR3 is built from 14 residues. Germline V CDR1 and CDR2: SGHTA, FQGTGA. The V end lost 6 bases, the J end lost 1 base, and 12 bases lay between the germline ends.

This clone was seen just once. Other DNA sequences in this specimen translate into the identical CDR3. This sequence joins TRBV4-1 and TRBJ1-3; D gene ambiguous. Trimming removed 1 base from V and 4 bases from J, with 11 bases in between. The CDR3 runs to 15 residues. Germline lookup yields CDR1 MGHRA and CDR2 YSYEKL. CDR3 sequence (DNA): TGCGCCAGCAGCCAAGGACCAGGTCCAGGAAACACCATATATTTT. This codes for CASSQGPGPGNTIYF.

This chain connects TRBV25-1 to TRBJ2-5; D call uncertain. The CDR3 runs 16 residues. Trimming left V 1 base short and J 5 bases short, with 17 bases between. Germline V gene data show CDR1 as MGHDK and CDR2 as SYGVNS. The CDR3 reads CASSESSGRFGETQYF. The CDR3 region has the DNA TGTGCCAGCAGTGAATCTAGTGGGCGGTTTGGGGAGACCCAGTACTTC.

This chain connects TRBV10-2 to TRBJ1-2; D may be TRBD1 (6 bases). V was pared by 3 bases and J by 5 bases, with 10 bases between. Germline lookup yields CDR1 WSHSY and CDR2 SAAADI. The CDR3 totals 13 residues. For the CDR3, the DNA is TGCGCCAGCAGTGAAACAGGGTCTTATGGCTACACCTTC. Encoded protein: CASSETGSYGYTF.

The chain couples TRBV4-1 to TRBJ1-2, with TRBD1 as a possible D gene (5 bases). The V and J ends lost 3 bases and 1 base respectively, with 15 bases between them. The CDR3 runs 16 residues. Germline-derived CDR1 and CDR2 are MGHRA and YSYEKL. The CDR3 here is CASSQDPGVYNYGYTF. The CDR3 DNA follows: TGCGCCAGCAGCCAGGACCCGGGGGTGTATAACTATGGCTACACCTTC.

The rearrangement uses TRBV4-1 and TRBJ1-5; possible D gene TRBD1, 6 bases. This CDR3 spans 16 amino acids. Germline CDR1 MGHRA, CDR2 YSYEKL. V was clipped by 1 base and J by 3 bases, with 13 bases between them. CDR3 residues: CASSQVSGAANQPQHF. The CDR3 DNA reads as TGCGCCAGCAGCCAAGTTTCGGGGGCGGCCAATCAGCCCCAGCATTTT.

The chain's CDR3 is CSVTNSGQSYEQYF. The DNA for the CDR3 is TGCAGCGTGACGAACTCGGGACAGTCCTACGAGCAGTACTTC. The chain combines TRBV29-1 with TRBJ2-7, with TRBD1 matching 7 bases. The germline CDR1 and CDR2 sequences are SQVTM and ANQGSEA. The CDR3 totals 14 residues. V lost 6 bases, J lost 1 base, and 9 bases stayed unmatched.

The chain links TRBV25-1 to TRBJ1-3, with D perhaps TRBD1 (5 bases). The germline CDR1 and CDR2 sequences are MGHDK and SYGVNS. The CDR3 sequence is 16 residues long. Trimming took 6 bases from V and 2 from J, leaving 17 bases between them. The CDR3 is CASSSIQGVTGNTIYF. CDR3 DNA sequence: TGTGCCAGCAGCTCCATCCAGGGAGTTACTGGAAACACCATATATTTT.

The chain combines TRBV6-2 or TRBV6-3 with TRBJ2-1; TRBD2 agrees at 13 bases. Germline V gives CDR1 MNHEY, CDR2 SVGEGT. CDR3 size: 18 residues. V shed 5 bases, J shed 3 bases, and the junction held 10 bases outside the gene matches. The CDR3 loop reads CASSERKGTSGVYNEQFF. The CDR3 region has the DNA TGTGCCAGCAGTGAGAGGAAAGGGACTAGCGGGGTCTACAATGAGCAGTTCTTC.

This chain uses TRBV21-1 with TRBJ1-5. TRBV21-1 is a listed pseudogene. This CDR3 comprises 17 residues. The DNA for the CDR3 is TGTGCCAGCAGCAAAGCAAGAATCGCTAATAGCAATCAGCCCCAGCATTTT. This gives the protein CASSKARIANSNQPQHF.

This chain uses TRBV18 with TRBJ1-2, with 8 bases matching TRBD1. The germline V gene has CDR1 KGHSH and CDR2 LQKENI. V lost 5 bases, J lost 5 bases, and 10 bases stayed unmatched. The CDR3 has 15 amino acids. Here the CDR3 reads CASSTQTGEHYGYTF. CDR3 nucleotides: TGTGCCAGCTCAACACAGACAGGGGAGCATTATGGCTACACCTTC.

This chain uses TRBV2 with TRBJ1-2, with D tentatively TRBD1 (5 bases). Germline assignment: CDR1 SNHLY and CDR2 FYNNEI. The CDR3 covers 15 residues. The V gene lost 4 bases and the J gene lost 7 bases, with 19 bases spanning the gap. The CDR3 region has the DNA TGTGCCAGCAGTGGTTTTCTTCGAGGGGCGGGTGGCTACACCTTC. Its protein is CASSGFLRGAGGYTF.

The J gene is TRBJ1-2, the V gene TRBV6-1; no clear D. Trimming removed 1 base from V and 6 bases from J, with 12 bases in between. Germline assignment: CDR1 MNHNS and CDR2 SASEGT. This CDR3 spans 14 amino acids. The CDR3 is CASSEGILLDGYTF. DNA for the CDR3: TGTGCCAGCAGTGAAGGGATTCTCTTAGATGGCTACACCTTC.

Regarding this clone: Other DNA sequences in this sample translate to the same CDR3. The chain links TRBV18 to TRBJ2-7; 9 positions agree with TRBD1. Germline V lookup: CDR1 KGHSH, CDR2 LQKENI. The J segment lost 6 bases and the V segment lost 2 bases, leaving 5 bases of the junction unmatched. The CDR3 totals 14 residues. As DNA, the CDR3 is TGTGCCAGCTCACCAGGGACAGGGTCGGGCGAGCAGTACTTC. Translating it yields CASSPGTGSGEQYF. Full variable domain (remainder filled in from reference TRBV18 and TRBJ2-7): NAGVMQNPRHLVRRRGQEARLRCSPMKGHSHVYWYRQLPEEGLKFMVYLQKENIIDESGMPKERFSAEFPKEGPSILRIQQVVRGDSAAYFCASSPGTGSGEQYFGPGTRLTVT.

The chain carries TRBV11-2 and TRBJ2-3; 9 bases are shared with TRBD2. The CDR3 runs 15 residues. V was clipped by 7 bases and J by 2 bases; unmatched bases: 7. From germline, CDR1 is SGHAT and CDR2 FQNNGV. CDR3 nucleotides: TGTGCCAGCACCGAAAGCGGGGGGAACACAGATACGCAGTATTTT. Translated, it gives CASTESGGNTDTQYF.

The chain links TRBV7-2 to TRBJ1-3; D call uncertain. The CDR3 consists of 15 residues. CDR1 is SGHTA and CDR2 is FQGNSA in the germline V gene. Trimming pared 2 bases from V and 0 bases from J, leaving 8 bases between. The CDR3 spells CASSLTQDSGNTIYF. The CDR3 DNA follows: TGTGCCAGCAGCTTAACCCAGGACTCTGGAAACACCATATATTTT.

This chain uses TRBV5-1 with TRBJ2-4, with 7 bases that match TRBD2. This CDR3 is 15 amino acids long. Losses at the gene ends were 4 bases for V and 8 bases for J; bases not matched to a gene: 12. Germline lookup yields CDR1 SGHRS and CDR2 YFSETQ. DNA of the CDR3: TGCGCCAGCAGCCCCCAAGGCGGGGGTTCCGACATTCAGTACTTC. It encodes CASSPQGGGSDIQYF.

CDR3 DNA sequence: TGTGCCAGCAGTATAGGGGAGACCCAGTACTTC. Amino acids: CASSIGETQYF. V usage is TRBV11-1 and J usage is TRBJ2-5; D not resolved. The V gene's germline CDR1 is SGHAT and CDR2 FQDESV (reference sequence). Between the trimmed V and J ends, which lost 6 bases and 5 bases, there was a span of 7 bases. The CDR3 totals 11 residues.

This sequence joins TRBV14 and TRBJ2-7; D unclear. The CDR3 is 14 amino acids. Germline CDR1 is SGHDN and CDR2 is FVKESK. The V end was cut by 3 bases, the J end by 4 bases, with 13 bases between. CDR3 residues: CASSQEWGSYEQYF. DNA for the CDR3: TGTGCCAGCAGCCAGGAATGGGGTTCTTACGAGCAGTACTTC.